The 3 T cell receptor beta chains below come from one sample, sequenced in a study of cytomegalovirus exposure and HLA in healthy donors. The assay was immunoSEQ multiplex PCR, and TCRdb's table has in-frame clones only and misses some. Of some 120,000 clones listed, 89% are singletons. Sequencing input: PBMCs. Receptor source: a woman between 18 and 29 years old in good health and CMV-seronegative.

V gene TRBV28 combines with J gene TRBJ1-1, with 11 bases that match TRBD1. The germline V gene encodes CDR1 MDHEN and CDR2 SYDVKM. This CDR3 has 14 residues. J was trimmed by 3 bases and V by 6 bases; bases with no gene match: 3. CDR3 nucleotide sequence: TGTGCCAGCAGGTCGGGACAGGGGGACACTGAAGCTTTCTTT. As protein: CASRSGQGDTEAFF.

The chain links TRBV4-3 to TRBJ1-1; perhaps TRBD1 as D (5 bases). This CDR3 has 14 amino acids. Germline V gene data show CDR1 as LGHNA and CDR2 as YSLEER. The V and J ends lost 4 bases and 8 bases respectively, with 17 bases between them. The CDR3 DNA sequence: TGCGCCAGCAGCCTCACCTTTGGGGCAAGAGAAGCTTTCTTT. This gives the protein CASSLTFGAREAFF.

The chain is built from TRBV28 and TRBJ1-5, with 9 bases aligning to TRBD1. Trimming cost V 5 bases and J 1 base; bases outside gene matches: 3. This CDR3 spans 15 amino acids. Per the germline V gene, CDR1 is MDHEN and CDR2 is SYDVKM. In DNA form, the CDR3 reads TGTGCCAGCAGTAGGGACAGGGAGAGCAATCAGCCCCAGCATTTT. Amino acid sequence: CASSRDRESNQPQHF.